These 27 T cell receptor beta chains came from one sample sequenced in a study of blood T cells in healthy people across ages. The second PCR ran about 6 to 12 cycles with a sample-barcoded 5' primer and J-beta primers. TCRdb analysed the 5' RACE reads with MiXCR anew, one entry per CDR3 protein. The sample consists of hundreds of thousands of distinct CDR3 sequences, around 30% of them appearing once. Sequenced material: blood. These receptor sequences come from a woman in her seventies in good health.

In its sample, this clonotype was seen many times. The chain carries TRBV7-3 and TRBJ2-2, with D tentatively TRBD1 or TRBD2 (5 bases each). V lost 5 bases, J lost 2 bases, and 12 bases lay in between. The germline gives CDR1 SGHTA, CDR2 FQGTGA. The CDR3 length is 15 residues. This CDR3 is CASSDSGANTGELFF. In DNA form, the CDR3 reads TGTGCCAGCAGCGACTCCGGGGCCAACACCGGGGAGCTGTTTTTT.

The chain carries TRBV4-1 and TRBJ2-5; 12 bases agree with TRBD2. The J call could be wrong; TRBJ2-1 is a better fit for the DNA end. Germline lookup yields CDR1 MGHRA and CDR2 YSYEKL. The CDR3 length is 14 residues. The CDR3 coding sequence is TGCGCCAGCAGCCAAATGACTAGCGGGAGTGAGCAGTTCTTC. This translates into CASSQMTSGSEQFF.

V usage is TRBV20-1 and J usage is TRBJ2-1; no firm D call. The J call is uncertain, as TRBJ2-5 better fits the DNA end. The CDR3 spans 14 residues. Germline-derived CDR1 and CDR2 are DFQATT and SNEGSKA (reference sequence). The DNA of the CDR3 is TGCAGTGCTTCGGACCGAAAGATGGTGGAGACCCAGTACTTC. Its translation: CSASDRKMVETQYF.

V gene TRBV28 combines with J gene TRBJ1-4; D is possibly TRBD1 (5 bases). V lost 5 bases to trimming and J lost 5 bases, with 15 bases between them. In germline, CDR1 is MDHEN, CDR2 SYDVKM. The CDR3 totals 15 residues. As DNA, the CDR3 is TGTGCCAGCAGTACACAAGACAGCGTAAATGAAAAACTGTTTTTT. This encodes CASSTQDSVNEKLFF.

For this clonotype: At one of its ends the junction is not consistent with the germline gene, which may arise from a read error. V and J are TRBV18 and TRBJ1-4; D unclear. CDR3 length: 15 amino acids. Germline lookup yields CDR1 KGHSH and CDR2 LQKENI. CDR3: CASSPLVTTNEKLFF. DNA of the CDR3: TGTGCCAGCTCGCCACTGGTTACAACTAATGAAAAACTGTTTTTT.

In its sample, this clonotype was seen a few times. The chain's CDR3 is CASTTEREQFF. The CDR3, as DNA: TGTGCCAGCACCACCGAAAGGGAGCAGTTCTTC. This chain links TRBV28 with TRBJ2-1; unclear D gene. The CDR3 consists of 11 residues. The ends were cut back, 7 bases at V and 10 bases at J, with 11 bases in the middle. Looked up from germline, CDR1 is MDHEN and CDR2 is SYDVKM.

This clonotype was recorded only once. The gene calls are TRBV5-1 and TRBJ1-2; 8 nucleotides align to TRBD1. The germline V gene has CDR1 SGHRS and CDR2 YFSETQ. J was trimmed by 4 bases and V by 7 bases; bases with no gene match: 9. The CDR3 length is 14 residues. CDR3 DNA sequence: TGCGCCAGCGGTGAACAGGGGGTCGGCTATGGCTACACCTTC. This translates into CASGEQGVGYGYTF.

There are a few counts of this clonotype. V and J are TRBV20-1 and TRBJ2-2; D remains ambiguous. Germline V gene sequence: CDR1 DFQATT, CDR2 SNEGSKA (reference sequence). The CDR3 extends over 16 amino acids. V dropped 1 base and J dropped 2 bases, with 14 bases sitting between them. The CDR3 is CSARGKVESNTGELFF. The CDR3 bases are TGCAGTGCTAGAGGAAAGGTCGAATCCAACACCGGGGAGCTGTTTTTT.

This chain connects TRBV5-1 to TRBJ2-5; D might be TRBD2 (6 bases). The CDR3 sequence is 14 residues long. V was trimmed by 1 base and J by 5 bases, leaving 12 bases between them. The germline gives CDR1 SGHRS, CDR2 YFSETQ. The CDR3 sequence: CASSLLREGETQYF. CDR3 DNA: TGCGCCAGCAGCTTGCTGCGGGAAGGGGAGACCCAGTACTTC.

The rearrangement joins TRBV4-2 to TRBJ2-7, with a weak D call TRBD2 (6 bases). CDR3 length equals 15 residues. The V gene's germline CDR1 is LGHNA and CDR2 YNFKEQ. V was shortened by 0 bases and J by 3 bases, with 12 bases between the two germline ends. CDR3 amino acids: CASSQDLGGGYEQYF. The CDR3 DNA reads TGTGCCAGCAGCCAAGATCTCGGGGGAGGCTACGAGCAGTACTTC.

The V gene is TRBV29-1, the J gene TRBJ2-3; 7 bases map to TRBD1. CDR3 length equals 11 residues. The junction had 2 bases not matched to a gene; V was cut back by 7 bases and J by 4 bases. CDR1 is SQVTM, CDR2 ANQGSEA, per germline. This CDR3 reads CSEGAADTQYF. The DNA for the CDR3 is TGCAGCGAGGGGGCCGCAGATACGCAGTATTTT.

The J gene is TRBJ2-1, the V gene TRBV25-1; 11 nucleotides line up with TRBD2. Germline V gives CDR1 MGHDK, CDR2 SYGVNS. The V segment lost 6 bases and the J segment 8 bases; nucleotides outside the gene matches: 3. The CDR3 spans 13 residues. The CDR3 DNA reads TGTGCCAGCAGGACTAGCGGGAAAGATGAGCAGTTCTTC. This codes for CASRTSGKDEQFF.

This chain connects TRBV2 to TRBJ2-1; D gene uncertain. The CDR3 contains 14 residues. Per the germline V gene, CDR1 is SNHLY and CDR2 is FYNNEI. Trimming pared 7 bases from V and 3 bases from J, leaving 13 bases between. The CDR3 is CASTEDHHYNEQFF. DNA for the CDR3: TGTGCCAGCACTGAGGACCACCACTACAATGAGCAGTTCTTC.

This clonotype was detected only a few times. This chain connects TRBV7-2 to TRBJ2-5; D might be TRBD2 (6 bases). Trimming cost V 5 bases and J 5 bases, with 21 bases left between them. Germline CDR1 and CDR2: SGHTA and FQGNSA. This CDR3 has 16 residues. CDR3: CASSPGETRRGETQYF. The CDR3 DNA sequence: TGTGCCAGCAGCCCTGGGGAAACTAGGAGGGGTGAGACCCAGTACTTC.

Of note for this clonotype: A much larger clone lies a single base off, so this may be a read error. The chain carries TRBV5-1 and TRBJ2-5, with D perhaps being TRBD1 or TRBD2 (6 bases each). Germline CDR1 reads SGHRS; CDR2 reads YFSETQ. With 6 bases removed from V and 4 bases from J, the gap between germline ends came to 16 bases. This CDR3 is built from 14 residues. DNA for the CDR3: TGCGCCAGCACCTGGGGGGACACCCGAGAGACCCAGTACTTC. Translation gives CASTWGDTRETQYF.

This clonotype has just a few counts. The V gene is TRBV5-5, the J gene TRBJ1-5; D is uncertain. Germline V gene lookup returns CDR1 SGHKS and CDR2 YYEKEE (reference sequence). V lost 5 bases and J 4 bases, leaving 22 bases between the germline ends. CDR3 length: 17 residues. In DNA, the CDR3 is TGTGCCAGCAGGCCTTCGAGGAGACGGAAGCAAAATCAGCCCCAGCATTTT. Amino acids: CASRPSRRRKQNQPQHF.

The chain has TRBV11-2 and TRBJ2-4, with a weak D call TRBD1 (6 bases). This CDR3 is 12 amino acids long. The V end was cut by 0 bases, the J end by 15 bases, with 12 bases between. Germline assignment: CDR1 SGHAT and CDR2 FQNNGV. The CDR3, as DNA: TGTGCCAGCAGCTTAGATGGGGGCAGGAGGTACTTC. Amino acid sequence: CASSLDGGRRYF.

A few counts support this clonotype. An end of the junction does not agree with germline; a read error may underlie this. This chain links TRBV24-1 with TRBJ2-5, with D maybe TRBD2 (6 bases). Germline CDR1 reads KGHDR; CDR2 reads SFDVKD. This CDR3 has 15 amino acids. The CDR3 region is CAASDSTPGEETQYF. CDR3 nucleotide sequence: TGTGCCGCCAGTGATTCTACACCGGGGGAAGAGACCCAGTACTTC.

The gene calls are TRBV20-1 and TRBJ2-5, with D perhaps matching TRBD1 (5 bases). CDR1 DFQATT and CDR2 SNEGSKA come from the germline V gene (reference sequence). The CDR3 consists of 11 residues. V was cut by 3 bases and J by 5 bases, with 7 bases left in between. For the CDR3, the DNA is TGCAGTGCTAGGAACAGGGAGACCCAGTACTTC. Its protein is CSARNRETQYF.

The chain uses TRBV7-2 and TRBJ2-7, with 13 bases lining up with TRBD2. Germline lookup yields CDR1 SGHTA and CDR2 FQGNSA. J lost 6 bases, V lost 7 bases, and 3 bases had no gene match. The CDR3 extends over 13 amino acids. The CDR3 spells CASTWTSGSEQYF. CDR3 DNA: TGTGCCAGCACCTGGACTAGCGGGAGCGAGCAGTACTTC.

This chain joins TRBV9 and TRBJ2-3; the D gene is possibly TRBD1 (5 bases). The CDR3 runs to 16 residues. Germline V gene lookup returns CDR1 SGDLS and CDR2 YYNGEE. V was shortened by 4 bases and J by 0 bases, with 15 bases between the two germline ends. The CDR3: CASSSQGSSSTDTQYF. The CDR3 DNA sequence: TGTGCCAGCAGCTCTCAGGGTTCGTCTAGCACAGATACGCAGTATTTT. Combining the CDR3 with reference TRBV9 and TRBJ2-3 gives the whole variable domain DSGVTQTPKHLITATGQRVTLRCSPRSGDLSVYWYQQSLDQGLQFLIQYYNGEERAKGNILERFSAQQFPDLHSELNLSSLELGDSALYFCASSSQGSSSTDTQYFGPGTRLTVL.

Details on this clonotype: Germline and junction disagree at one end, which may indicate a read error. The rearrangement links TRBV24-1 to TRBJ2-1; 14 bases are a match to TRBD2. Germline V gene lookup returns CDR1 KGHDR and CDR2 SFDVKD. This CDR3 region has 17 residues. CDR3 sequence (DNA): TGTGCCGCCAGTGGGACTAGCGGGAGCCTCCAACTCAATGAGCAGTTCTTC. Its translation is CAASGTSGSLQLNEQFF.

This clonotype was counted many times. V gene TRBV3-1 combines with J gene TRBJ1-6, with D unresolved. The length of the CDR3 is 13 residues. Deletions cut 6 bases from V and 10 bases from J, with 13 bases between. Germline V gene sequence: CDR1 LGHDT, CDR2 YNNKEL (reference sequence). This chain's CDR3 is CASRSGASSPLHF. In DNA, the CDR3 is TGTGCCAGCAGGTCGGGTGCGAGCTCACCCCTCCACTTT.

This clonotype was seen more than once but under ten times. The V gene is TRBV21-1, the J gene TRBJ1-2; the table's D call, TRBD1, was not checked against the DNA. TRBV21-1 is noted as a pseudogene. There are 14 residues in the CDR3. This chain's CDR3 is CASSDWTVGYGYTF. CDR3 nucleotides: TGTGCCAGCAGCGATTGGACAGTCGGCTATGGCTACACCTTC.

The table lists this clonotype with a few counts. The chain carries TRBV6-2 or TRBV6-3 and TRBJ2-5; D perhaps matches TRBD2 (6 bases). The CDR3 loop spans 13 amino acids. Trimming removed 8 bases from V and 11 bases from J, with 21 bases in between. In germline, CDR1 is MNHEY, CDR2 SVGEGT. DNA of the CDR3: TGTGCCAGCGGAGGGTCCCGGGATTTCCCGCAGTACTTC. Translated: CASGGSRDFPQYF.

This sequence joins TRBV7-2 and TRBJ1-3; tentatively, D is TRBD1 (5 bases). The CDR3 totals 15 residues. With 1 base removed from V and 0 bases from J, the gap between germline ends came to 7 bases. Germline assignment: CDR1 SGHTA and CDR2 FQGNSA. The CDR3 DNA sequence: TGTGCCAGCAGCTTAGGCAGGGCCTCTGGAAACACCATATATTTT. It is translated as CASSLGRASGNTIYF.

This clonotype appeared a few times. The chain has TRBV29-1 and TRBJ1-5; D is unresolved. The V and J ends lost 7 bases and 5 bases respectively, with 12 bases between them. This CDR3 comprises 12 residues. The V gene's germline CDR1 is SQVTM and CDR2 ANQGSEA. The CDR3 bases are TGCAGCGCCAGGAATCAAGATCAGCCCCAGCATTTT. Protein product: CSARNQDQPQHF.